The clone carrying this T cell receptor beta chain occurred a few times. Antigen specificity is unknown. TCRdb called the RACE reads again in MiXCR, with one record for every CDR3 protein. Of about 120,000 distinct CDR3 sequences listed, roughly 14% are singletons. This entry is derived from a study of human T cells and chemical hapten exposure. On the study more broadly: In the sensitization step, 2% DPC was placed on roughly 2 cm by roughly 2 cm of upper inner arm skin. Whole-study results and caveats: Compared with pre-sensitization or healthy control sets, expanded TCRs clustered more. The donor cohort had alopecia, so its immune response may not match that of healthy people.

Time point given: pre-sensitization, week 0. Treatment of the sample: therapeutic diphenylcyclopropenone sensitization with weekly scalp DPC. Before extraction, the whole blood was not fractionated, and total RNA was taken from it. V shed 6 bases and J 5 bases; nucleotides not matched to a gene: 14. Germline CDR1 and CDR2: MNHEY and SVGEGT. CDR3 size: 17 residues. Material: whole blood, obtained in connection with sensitization to the hapten diphenylcyclopropenone (DPC). This TCR was sampled from a woman aged 18-29 years with alopecia areata. Some clones in this sample may be carry-over from other donors' samples. V usage is TRBV6-2 or TRBV6-3 and J usage is TRBJ2-1; 9 bases line up with TRBD1. This CDR3 is CASSPGTGRPRHNEQFF. CDR3 coding DNA: TGTGCCAGCAGCCCCGGGACAGGGCGCCCGAGGCACAATGAGCAGTTCTTC.